This T cell receptor (beta chain) came from a study of PD-L1 blockade in urothelial cancer. V dropped 2 bases and J dropped 1 base, with 9 bases sitting between them. The CDR3 covers 14 residues. Germline lookup yields CDR1 MNHEY and CDR2 SMNVEV (reference sequence). Generated by immunoSEQ multiplex PCR, the TCRdb table keeps only in-frame clones and is missing some. The sample consists of 75,000 to 95,000 clones, approximately 90% of them appearing once. Time point reported: peripheral blood 6 weeks after treatment start. The sequenced sample was PBMCs, obtained around atezolizumab (anti-PD-L1) treatment. The chain employs TRBV27 and TRBJ2-7; D is perhaps TRBD1 (5 bases). This TCR was recovered from a woman at least 80 years old with urothelial cancer. The CDR3 DNA reads as TGTGCCAGCAGTTTAGGTCAGGGATCCTACGAGCAGTACTTC. As protein: CASSLGQGSYEQYF.